The 17 T cell receptor beta chains presented below share a single source sample, sequenced in a study of sequential checkpoint blockade in melanoma. The protocol was immunoSEQ multiplex PCR, while the TCRdb copy is restricted to in-frame clones and leaves out a portion. Seen here are 9,500 to 15,000 clones, 82% observed once, and the top ten hold 7.5%. The treatment was: randomized to nivolumab then ipilimumab (arm A) or the reverse (arm B). This sample comprised CD8+ T cells sorted from blood (inferred from file names), obtained from a patient given nivolumab and ipilimumab in sequence. The receptors shown here come from a human donor with melanoma.

This chain uses TRBV27 with TRBJ2-7; 11 bases match TRBD1. The length of the CDR3 is 15 residues. Trimming cost V 2 bases and J 6 bases; bases outside gene matches: 6. Per the germline V gene, CDR1 is MNHEY and CDR2 is SMNVEV (reference sequence). The CDR3, as DNA: TGTGCCAGCAGTTTAACAGGTGGGACAGGGGGCGAGCAGTACTTC. Translation: CASSLTGGTGGEQYF.

This clone was recorded once. CDR3 sequence (DNA): TGTGCCAGCGGCAGGAGGGGCAATGAGCAGTTCTTC. Protein product: CASGRRGNEQFF. V usage is TRBV28 and J usage is TRBJ2-1; D might be TRBD2 (6 bases). The CDR3 is 12 residues long. Germline V gives CDR1 MDHEN, CDR2 SYDVKM. Deletions cut 8 bases from V and 6 bases from J, with 11 bases between.

The chain joins TRBV13 to TRBJ2-5; D unclear. There are 12 residues in the CDR3. Germline assignment: CDR1 PRHDT and CDR2 FYEKMQ (reference sequence). V lost 0 bases to trimming and J lost 7 bases, with 6 bases between them. CDR3 coding DNA: TGTGCCAGCAGCTTAGGTGCCGGGACCCAGTACTTC. This codes for CASSLGAGTQYF.

The rearrangement joins TRBV27 to TRBJ2-5; no reliable D call. The CDR3 totals 14 residues. Germline CDR1 MNHEY, CDR2 SMNVEV (reference sequence). V dropped 3 bases and J dropped 1 base, with 9 bases sitting between them. For the CDR3, the DNA is TGTGCCAGCAGTTTTTATGGCACCCAAGAGACCCAGTACTTC. It is translated as CASSFYGTQETQYF.

The chain carries TRBV9 and TRBJ2-7, with no clear D. Per germline, CDR1 SGDLS and CDR2 YYNGEE. V lost 0 bases, J lost 3 bases, and 10 bases lay in between. The CDR3 runs 14 residues. CDR3: CASSVGQDFYEQYF. Written as DNA, the CDR3 is TGTGCCAGCAGCGTAGGGCAGGATTTCTACGAGCAGTACTTC.

V gene TRBV25-1 combines with J gene TRBJ1-2; TRBD1 agrees at 10 bases. The J segment lost 7 bases and the V segment lost 0 bases, leaving 8 bases of the junction unmatched. Germline V gene data show CDR1 as MGHDK and CDR2 as SYGVNS. The CDR3 has 16 amino acids. CDR3 nucleotides: TGTGCCAGCAGTGAATATCCAGGGGACAGGGGAATTGGCTACACCTTC. Its translation is CASSEYPGDRGIGYTF.

The chain couples TRBV7-9 to TRBJ1-1, with D unclear. This CDR3 has 13 amino acids. The V end lost 5 bases, the J end lost 0 bases, and 7 bases lay between the germline ends. Germline CDR1 and CDR2: SEHNR and FQNEAQ (reference sequence). In DNA, the CDR3 is TGTGCCAGCAGCCCCACGGTGAACACTGAAGCTTTCTTT. This sequence encodes CASSPTVNTEAFF. The variable domain in full, completed from reference TRBV7-9 and TRBJ1-1, reads DTGVSQNPRHKITKRGQNVTFRCDPISEHNRLYWYRQTLGQGPEFLTYFQNEAQLEKSRLLSDRFSAERPKGSFSTLEIQRTEQGDSAMYLCASSPTVNTEAFFGQGTRLTVV.

This clone was counted between two and nine times. The chain combines TRBV21-1 with TRBJ1-3. TRBV21-1 constitutes a pseudogene. The CDR3 is 17 residues long. The CDR3 nucleotides are TGTGCCAGCAGCCCGTCAGTAGCTACAACACCACGAAACACCATATATTTT. It translates to CASSPSVATTPRNTIYF.

This clone has only one observation. The rearrangement links TRBV9 to TRBJ2-1; D gene unclear. This CDR3 is built from 11 residues. V gave up 0 bases and J gave up 10 bases, with 5 bases separating them. Looked up from germline, CDR1 is SGDLS and CDR2 is YYNGEE. In DNA, the CDR3 is TGTGCCAGCAGCGTAGCCCGGGAGCAGTTCTTC. Amino acids: CASSVAREQFF.

This chain joins TRBV5-1 and TRBJ1-5, with 7 bases matching TRBD1. CDR3 size: 16 residues. Germline V gene lookup returns CDR1 SGHRS and CDR2 YFSETQ. The V segment lost 0 bases and the J segment 4 bases; nucleotides outside the gene matches: 7. The CDR3 here is CASSLGPGGPNQPQHF. For the CDR3, the DNA is TGCGCCAGCAGCTTGGGTCCAGGGGGGCCGAATCAGCCCCAGCATTTT.

This clone was recorded a few times. The CDR3 does not close with the conserved phenylalanine or tryptophan, likely indicating a read error. No DNA is shown, since the ends of the CDR3 on it are uncertain; the CDR3 is the one TCRdb lists. The chain recombines TRBV10-3 with TRBJ1-4; TRBD1 is taken as the D call from the table, unchecked against the DNA. The CDR3 has 10 residues if both end residues are counted. Looked up from germline, CDR1 is ENHRY and CDR2 is SYGVKD. CDR3 residues: CAIKQGRGDL.

The chain employs TRBV2 and TRBJ2-3, with 7 bases aligning to TRBD2. CDR1 is SNHLY and CDR2 is FYNNEI in the germline V gene. With 6 bases clipped from V and 5 bases from J, the junction kept 8 bases outside the gene matches. CDR3 length equals 14 residues. The CDR3 spells CASSQGGGGDTQYF. DNA of the CDR3: TGTGCCAGCAGCCAGGGCGGGGGTGGAGATACGCAGTATTTT.

The J gene is TRBJ2-7, the V gene TRBV5-1; 11 bases map to TRBD1. The germline gives CDR1 SGHRS, CDR2 YFSETQ. The CDR3 runs 16 residues. V lost 1 base and J lost 4; bases outside the gene matches: 7. The CDR3: CASSLLGQGGAYEQYF. The CDR3 DNA sequence: TGCGCCAGCAGCTTGCTGGGACAGGGGGGAGCTTACGAGCAGTACTTC.

The J gene is TRBJ1-2, the V gene TRBV5-5; the D gene is possibly TRBD1 (6 bases). From germline, CDR1 is SGHKS and CDR2 YYEKEE (reference sequence). There are 14 residues in the CDR3. The ends were cut back, 0 bases at V and 4 bases at J, with 10 bases in the middle. Here the CDR3 reads CASSLAGGGYGYTF. The CDR3 DNA follows: TGTGCCAGCAGCTTGGCGGGGGGCGGCTATGGCTACACCTTC.

This chain joins TRBV9 and TRBJ2-5; 9 positions match TRBD1. Germline CDR1 reads SGDLS; CDR2 reads YYNGEE. Trimming took 3 bases from V and 5 from J; bases not matched to a gene: 8. The CDR3 loop spans 15 amino acids. The CDR3, as DNA: TGTGCCAGCAGCGAAGGGACAGGGATGTGGGAGACCCAGTACTTC. This translates into CASSEGTGMWETQYF.

This clone has more than one count but fewer than ten. The chain carries TRBV2 and TRBJ1-2, with 9 bases fitting TRBD1. The CDR3 extends over 14 amino acids. V shed 10 bases, J shed 4 bases, and the junction held 10 bases outside the gene matches. The V gene's germline CDR1 is SNHLY and CDR2 FYNNEI. The CDR3 DNA follows: TGTGCCACCGACAGGGGGGGCCTGGGCTATGGCTACACCTTC. Protein product: CATDRGGLGYGYTF. Full variable domain (remainder filled in from reference TRBV2 and TRBJ1-2): EPEVTQTPSHQVTQMGQEVILRCVPISNHLYFYWYRQILGQKVEFLVSFYNNEISEKSEIFDDQFSVERPDGSNFTLKIRSTKLEDSAMYFCATDRGGLGYGYTFGSGTRLTVV.

The gene calls are TRBV30 and TRBJ2-5; 8 positions agree with TRBD2. TRBJ2-7 explains the end of the DNA better; the J call may be wrong. The CDR3 is made up of 16 amino acids. Germline CDR1 reads GTSNPN; CDR2 reads SVGIG (reference sequence). The CDR3 DNA is TGTGCCTGGAGTGGATGGGAGCGGGGGTTCTCCTACGAGCAGTACTTC. Its translation is CAWSGWERGFSYEQYF.